This section outlines one TCR beta chain sequence together with its context. Only a few counts were recorded for this clonotype. What this receptor recognizes is not known. No much larger clone is present one base from it, and per-base qualities are unavailable. The donors were a few dozen Caucasian individuals from Russia, aged roughly 6 to 100 years, who were systemically healthy. Each donor gave around 9.5 milliliters of peripheral blood, collected into EDTA-treated Vacutainer tubes. Ficoll-Paque density-gradient centrifugation was used to isolate PBMCs, with at least 6.5 million per sample. Total RNA, at least 6 micrograms per sample, was extracted from PBMCs with Trizol reagent. For every donor, flow cytometry on a PBMC aliquot measured the percentage of naive CD45RAhigh/CD27high T cells. The data were taken from a study of blood T cells in healthy people across ages (dated by TCRdb to about 2015). About the investigation overall: In model experiments, template switching captured about one uniquely barcoded TCR beta cDNA molecule for every two T cells. Using deep sequencing normalized with unique cDNA molecular identifiers, the study measured how TCR beta repertoire diversity changes with age. Donors were grouped into four age groups: young (average approximately 15 years), middle-aged (about 40), aged (around 60) and long-lived (around 80). To avoid experimental bias, donors of different ages were distributed randomly across sequencing lanes. Two additional independent replicas of 1 million unique cDNA reads from the same blood draw were analyzed for two donors (one aged 18 to 30 and one aged 80 or older). What the research found in general, with its limitations: The long-lived group showed more naive CD4+ T cells, fewer expanded clones and increased TCR diversity than the aged group, suggesting age selection. The CMV infection status of donors was not known, potentially confounding age-related changes in expanded clonotypes. A strong correlation was found between observed TCR beta diversity and the percentage of naive T cells measured by flow cytometry. Conclusive comparison of naive and antigen-experienced compartments was prevented by the profiling of bulk unsorted PBMCs. Total diversity estimates from one million sequenced T cells were considered lower bounds and underestimates. As age increased, observed TCR beta diversity per million T cells dropped in a roughly linear way, and a significant reduction was already evident by age 40.

V loses 4 bases, J loses 3 bases, and the germline ends lie 13 bases apart. The cysteine opens and the phenylalanine closes a CDR3 of 15 amino acids. Only the CDR3 DNA stays, 45 bases, in frame from base 1. Reading the germline V gene gives CDR1 LGHNA and CDR2 YSLEER. Libraries came from 5' RACE. TCRdb names Illumina HiSeq 2500 as the instrument used. A second PCR of about 6 to 12 cycles was run with a J-beta primer mix and a sample-barcoded 5' primer. A template-switch 5' adaptor carrying 12 random nucleotides introduced a unique molecular identifier onto each TCR beta cDNA molecule. At least 3 million CDR3-containing paired-end reads were obtained from each sample. The Mint cDNA synthesis kit, primed by a TRBC-specific oligonucleotide, was used to synthesize first-strand cDNA from all RNA. After uracil-DNA glycosylase treatment, a first 18-cycle PCR used universal primers M1SS and BC2_uni_R on all cDNA. The authors processed their data as follows. Each sample was normalized by randomly selecting 1 million high-quality reads, each carrying a distinct molecular identifier. Reads sharing molecular identifiers were discarded rather than binned into consensus sequences. MiTCR, set to a Q25 quality threshold and the strictest error-elimination algorithm, was used for CDR3 identification, clonotype clustering and error correction. A nonparametric unseen species model using Euler transformation provided a lower-bound estimate of total TCR beta diversity. TCRdb ran its own pipeline on the public reads, namely fastp trimming at Q25 and MiXCR clone calling, and kept in-frame beta chains. Records with the same CDR3 protein are collapsed into one entry carrying the most frequent genes and DNA. It is TCRdb's table, rather than the study itself, that gives the V and J calls and clone size. The sample has over a million distinct CDR3 sequences on record, roughly 59% of them singletons. Over 5.5% of the sample rests with the top ten.

The sequencing input was blood. The clonotype comes from a man between 18 and 35 years old in good health. The chain was built from TRBV4-3 and TRBJ2-1; the D gene is possibly TRBD1, with 5 bases matching. The CDR3 region: CASSPQTDIYNEQFF. The base sequence is TGCGCCAGCAGCCCCCAAACGGACATCTACAATGAGCAGTTCTTC.